Reported below is one T cell receptor beta chain. The data were obtained in a study of T cell changes during pregnancy in multiple sclerosis. Sequencing used immunoSEQ multiplex PCR; TCRdb keeps in-frame clones, though not all of them. The sample contains some 67,000 clones, 92% of which appear only once. CDR1 is SGHAT, CDR2 FQNNGV, per germline. The CDR3 runs to 18 residues. V lost 5 bases, J lost 1 base, and 21 bases lay in between. The TCR was taken from a female donor with multiple sclerosis, enrolled in a pregnancy study. The source was peripheral blood, collected after pregnancy. The V and J genes are TRBV11-2 and TRBJ1-3, with D possibly being TRBD1 (6 bases). The CDR3 DNA follows: TGTGCCAGCAGCCGGTTCAGGACAGCATCTTCATCTGGAAACACCATATATTTT. Amino acids: CASSRFRTASSSGNTIYF.